These 26 T cell receptor beta chains were sequenced from one sample in a study of CD8 T cells in Susac syndrome. Random hexamers were used to reverse transcribe roughly 0.45 to 1 ug of RNA. A single record per CDR3 protein comes from TCRdb applying MiXCR to the immunoSEQ multiplex PCR reads. The sample yields some 130,000 distinct CDR3 sequences, approximately 95% seen once. Sequenced sample: CD8+ T cells from PBMCs. Receptor source: a human donor with Susac syndrome.

V is TRBV20-1 and J is TRBJ1-4; TRBD1 matches at 7 bases. The CDR3 spans 14 residues. Germline CDR1 and CDR2: DFQATT and SNEGSKA (reference sequence). The ends lost 5 bases at V and 8 bases at J; junction bases unmatched: 11. CDR3 loop: CSAQLQGFYEKLFF. The CDR3 nucleotides read TGCAGTGCTCAACTACAGGGGTTCTACGAAAAACTGTTTTTT.

This chain uses TRBV9 with TRBJ2-1, with 7 nucleotides matching TRBD2. The junction had 7 bases not matched to a gene; V was cut back by 3 bases and J by 7 bases. Germline CDR1 is SGDLS and CDR2 is YYNGEE. The CDR3 consists of 14 residues. The CDR3: CASSGVELANEQFF. CDR3 DNA sequence: TGTGCCAGCAGCGGCGTGGAACTAGCGAATGAGCAGTTCTTC.

The chain recombines TRBV5-1 with TRBJ2-6; D unresolved. CDR1 and CDR2 (germline): SGHRS, YFSETQ. The V end was cut by 4 bases, the J end by 0 bases, with 5 bases between. This CDR3 region has 14 residues. The DNA of the CDR3 is TGCGCCAGCAGCACAGACTCTGGGGCCAACGTCCTGACTTTC. It yields the protein CASSTDSGANVLTF.

The V call is TRBV4-1, the J call TRBJ2-3; weak D call: TRBD2 (5 bases). V lost 7 bases and J lost 6, with 8 bases in between. Germline CDR1 reads MGHRA; CDR2 reads YSYEKL. The CDR3 consists of 11 residues. The CDR3 DNA reads as TGCGCCAGCACCTCGGGGGATACGCAGTATTTT. Translating gives CASTSGDTQYF.

The V and J genes are TRBV29-1 and TRBJ2-7, with D maybe TRBD1 (6 bases). CDR3 length equals 13 residues. Deletions cut 5 bases from V and 6 bases from J, with 17 bases between. Germline loops: CDR1 SQVTM, CDR2 ANQGSEA. The DNA of the CDR3 is TGCAGCGTTATGACAGGAGTGTTATTCGAGCAGTACTTC. Translation gives CSVMTGVLFEQYF.

The chain has TRBV13 and TRBJ2-4; TRBD1 might be the D (6 bases). The CDR3 is 14 residues long. CDR1 and CDR2 from the germline V gene are PRHDT and FYEKMQ (reference sequence). Trimming shortened V by 6 bases and J by 6 bases, and 15 bases separated the two germline ends. CDR3 coding DNA: TGTGCCAGCAGAACCTTTGGACAGCCAAACATTCAGTACTTC. Translation gives CASRTFGQPNIQYF.

This clonotype was seen a few times. The rearrangement links TRBV9 to TRBJ2-7; no firm D call. Germline CDR1 reads SGDLS; CDR2 reads YYNGEE. This CDR3 has 13 residues. The V end lost 5 bases, the J end lost 0 bases, and 9 bases lay between the germline ends. The CDR3 DNA reads as TGTGCCAGCAGTCCCTCGACCTCCTACGAGCAGTACTTC. Protein sequence: CASSPSTSYEQYF.

The chain uses TRBV20-1 and TRBJ2-7, with TRBD2 matching over 10 bases. There are 16 residues in the CDR3. V lost 1 base and J lost 7; bases outside the gene matches: 13. The germline gives CDR1 DFQATT, CDR2 SNEGSKA (reference sequence). CDR3 sequence (DNA): TGCAGTGCTAGAGGCCTAGCGGGAGACGCCGGTGGGGAGCAGTACTTC. This codes for CSARGLAGDAGGEQYF.

The chain links TRBV28 to TRBJ2-3; 7 bases match TRBD2. The CDR3 extends over 16 amino acids. CDR1 and CDR2 from the germline V gene are MDHEN and SYDVKM. The J segment lost 0 bases and the V segment lost 3 bases, leaving 6 bases of the junction unmatched. The CDR3 sequence is CASSLGSGTSTDTQYF. The CDR3 bases are TGTGCCAGCAGTTTGGGGAGCGGGACTAGCACAGATACGCAGTATTTT. The variable domain in full, completed from reference TRBV28 and TRBJ2-3, reads DVKVTQSSRYLVKRTGEKVFLECVQDMDHENMFWYRQDPGLGLRLIYFSYDVKMKEKGDIPEGYSVSREKKERFSLILESASTNQTSMYLCASSLGSGTSTDTQYFGPGTRLTVL.

V and J are TRBV15 and TRBJ2-3; TRBD2 matches at 13 bases. Germline V CDR1 and CDR2: LNHNV, YYDKDF (reference sequence). The ends lost 9 bases at V and 3 bases at J; junction bases unmatched: 3. This CDR3 is 14 amino acids long. The CDR3 DNA follows: TGTGCCACGGGGACTAGCGGGAATACAGATACGCAGTATTTT. Its protein product is CATGTSGNTDTQYF.

In its sample, this clonotype was seen once. This CDR3 is CASGYGTNYNEQFF. The CDR3 DNA reads TGCGCCAGCGGATACGGGACAAACTACAATGAGCAGTTCTTC. V and J are TRBV4-1 and TRBJ2-1; TRBD1 is a possible D gene (6 bases). Germline assignment: CDR1 MGHRA and CDR2 YSYEKL. The CDR3 consists of 14 residues. V was shortened by 8 bases and J by 3 bases, with 14 bases between the two germline ends.

The chain couples TRBV11-2 to TRBJ2-1, with 8 bases fitting TRBD2. Germline assignment: CDR1 SGHAT and CDR2 FQNNGV. This CDR3 is 16 amino acids long. With V trimmed by 5 bases and J by 5 bases, 11 bases remained unmatched. This CDR3 reads CASSQTGLGDDNEQFF. In DNA, the CDR3 is TGTGCCAGCAGCCAAACGGGACTAGGGGATGACAATGAGCAGTTCTTC.

This chain uses TRBV4-1 with TRBJ2-2; either TRBD1 or TRBD2 may supply D (5 bases each). With 0 bases removed from V and 7 bases from J, the gap between germline ends came to 18 bases. This CDR3 spans 17 amino acids. Germline V gene data show CDR1 as MGHRA and CDR2 as YSYEKL. The DNA of the CDR3 is TGCGCCAGCAGCCAAGAATCTGGGATTTGGGGGAGCGGGGAGCTGTTTTTT. It yields the protein CASSQESGIWGSGELFF.

The V and J genes are TRBV4-1 and TRBJ2-7; D is ambiguous. The CDR3 totals 14 residues. Deletions cut 1 base from V and 0 bases from J, with 7 bases between. Germline lookup yields CDR1 MGHRA and CDR2 YSYEKL. CDR3 sequence: CASSQVGVSYEQYF. The CDR3 DNA sequence: TGCGCCAGCAGCCAAGTTGGGGTCTCCTACGAGCAGTACTTC.

The chain employs TRBV9 and TRBJ2-3, with 7 bases that match TRBD2. The CDR3 is 16 amino acids. V was clipped by 0 bases and J by 2 bases; unmatched bases: 6. Germline V gene sequence: CDR1 SGDLS, CDR2 YYNGEE. CDR3 in amino acids: CASSVVASGYTDTQYF. The DNA for the CDR3 is TGTGCCAGCAGCGTAGTGGCTAGCGGTTACACAGATACGCAGTATTTT.

This clonotype was counted once. The V call is TRBV27, the J call TRBJ2-7; D might be TRBD1 (6 bases). This CDR3 has 13 residues. Germline V gene sequence: CDR1 MNHEY, CDR2 SMNVEV (reference sequence). With 5 bases removed from V and 4 bases from J, the gap between germline ends came to 12 bases. Here the CDR3 reads CASSLRDKYEQYF. The CDR3 DNA reads TGTGCCAGCAGTCTCCGGGACAAATACGAGCAGTACTTC.

The chain carries TRBV3-1 and TRBJ2-1, with no clear D. This CDR3 contains 12 residues. The germline V and J ends were trimmed by 3 bases and 8 bases, with 8 bases remaining between them. CDR1 and CDR2 (germline): LGHDT, YNNKEL (reference sequence). CDR3 region: CASSHPGDEQFF. The CDR3 DNA follows: TGTGCCAGCAGCCACCCGGGCGATGAGCAGTTCTTC.

The V call is TRBV7-9, the J call TRBJ2-7, with 7 bases identical to TRBD1. Germline V gene lookup returns CDR1 SEHNR and CDR2 FQNEAQ (reference sequence). J lost 6 bases, V lost 6 bases, and 5 bases had no gene match. The CDR3 runs to 12 residues. CDR3 loop: CASSRTGFEQYF. The CDR3 DNA reads as TGTGCCAGCAGTCGGACAGGATTCGAGCAGTACTTC.

This chain uses TRBV12-3 or TRBV12-4 with TRBJ2-7; a weak D match, TRBD1 (6 bases). With 5 bases removed from V and 5 bases from J, the gap between germline ends came to 13 bases. CDR3 size: 13 residues. The CDR3 bases are TGTGCCAGCAGTCCCGGACAGATCCACGAGCAGTACTTC. Protein: CASSPGQIHEQYF.

This chain uses TRBV29-1 with TRBJ2-2; 8 nucleotides agree with TRBD2. The CDR3 is made up of 14 amino acids. Germline loops: CDR1 SQVTM, CDR2 ANQGSEA. After removal of 4 bases from V and 1 base from J, the junction contained 2 bases not matched to a gene. CDR3 protein: CSVGLAQNTGELFF. CDR3 sequence (DNA): TGCAGCGTTGGACTAGCGCAGAACACCGGGGAGCTGTTTTTT.

The chain uses TRBV9 and TRBJ2-3, with a tentative D call TRBD1 (6 bases). The CDR3 totals 14 residues. Germline-derived CDR1 and CDR2 are SGDLS and YYNGEE. With 3 bases removed from V and 2 bases from J, the gap between germline ends came to 10 bases. For the CDR3, the DNA is TGTGCCAGCAGCGCCCGACAGGACACAGATACGCAGTATTTT. Translation gives CASSARQDTDTQYF. Full variable domain (missing parts from reference TRBV9 and TRBJ2-3): DSGVTQTPKHLITATGQRVTLRCSPRSGDLSVYWYQQSLDQGLQFLIQYYNGEERAKGNILERFSAQQFPDLHSELNLSSLELGDSALYFCASSARQDTDTQYFGPGTRLTVL.

The gene calls are TRBV18 and TRBJ2-5; 8 bases fit TRBD1. Germline assignment: CDR1 KGHSH and CDR2 LQKENI. There are 15 residues in the CDR3. V gave up 0 bases and J gave up 3 bases; unmatched junction bases: 3. DNA for the CDR3: TGTGCCAGCTCACCACCCGCAGGGGGCGAAGAGACCCAGTACTTC. Amino acid sequence: CASSPPAGGEETQYF.

V is TRBV3-1 and J is TRBJ2-2; a weak D match, TRBD1 (6 bases). The germline V gene encodes CDR1 LGHDT and CDR2 YNNKEL (reference sequence). The CDR3 totals 16 residues. Trimming stripped 4 bases from V and 1 base from J, with 13 bases between. DNA of the CDR3: TGTGCCAGCAGCCCCGGTAGAGGGGGGAACACCGGGGAGCTGTTTTTT. This codes for CASSPGRGGNTGELFF. The complete variable domain, with remaining parts taken from reference TRBV3-1 and TRBJ2-2, reads DTAVSQTPKYLVTQMGNDKSIKCEQNLGHDTMYWYKQDSKKFLKIMFSYNNKELIINETVPNRFSPKSPDKAHLNLHINSLELGDSAVYFCASSPGRGGNTGELFFGEGSRLTVL.

The chain links TRBV9 to TRBJ2-3; 7 bases align to TRBD2. This CDR3 has 15 amino acids. CDR1 and CDR2 from the germline V gene are SGDLS and YYNGEE. The J segment lost 0 bases and the V segment lost 5 bases, leaving 6 bases of the junction unmatched. CDR3: CASSSSGISTDTQYF. The CDR3 region has the DNA TGTGCCAGCAGTTCCAGCGGGATTAGCACAGATACGCAGTATTTT.

The chain couples TRBV15 to TRBJ1-3; D is unresolved. This CDR3 contains 15 residues. Germline V gene lookup returns CDR1 LNHNV and CDR2 YYDKDF (reference sequence). V lost 1 base and J lost 1, with 8 bases in between. The CDR3: CATSRGSVSGNTIYF. The CDR3 nucleotides read TGTGCCACCAGCAGAGGATCGGTTTCTGGAAACACCATATATTTT.

CDR3 sequence reads: CASSQMSADTQYF. The CDR3 nucleotides read TGTGCCAGTAGTCAGATGAGCGCAGATACGCAGTATTTT. The rearrangement joins TRBV19 to TRBJ2-3, with D uncertain. From germline, CDR1 is LNHDA and CDR2 SQIVND (reference sequence). The length of the CDR3 is 13 residues. V lost 5 bases to trimming and J lost 4 bases, with 10 bases between them.